The clone carrying this TCR beta chain was detected many times. Its antigen is undetermined. Trimming took 0 bases from V and 11 from J, leaving 12 bases between them. Per germline, CDR1 SGDLS and CDR2 YYNGEE. This CDR3 is built from 14 residues. Researchers used genomic DNA as the template to profile TCR beta VDJ and CDR3. MiXCR, run by TCRdb on the reads, gives a single entry per CDR3 protein. This sample carries 400,000 to 600,000 distinct CDR3 sequences, approximately 33% of them seen once, and the ten largest clones take 0.7% to 1%. These data come from a study of CD8+CD57+ T cells in acquired aplastic anemia. Study outcomes and limitations: Both patients and controls carried the same twenty-nine CD8+ CDR3 sequences.

Sequencing was done on patients that had shown CD8+CD57+ cell expansion by flow cytometry. The rearrangement uses TRBV9 and TRBJ1-6; D is uncertain. What was sequenced was sorted CD4+, CD8+, or CD8+CD57+ T cells (not recorded which) from PBMCs. The TCR comes from a human donor with aplastic anemia. This chain's CDR3 is CASSVGSRETPLHF. The DNA for the CDR3 is TGTGCCAGCAGCGTAGGGTCCAGAGAGACACCCCTCCACTTT. Looking up the rest from reference TRBV9 and TRBJ1-6 gives the full variable domain: DSGVTQTPKHLITATGQRVTLRCSPRSGDLSVYWYQQSLDQGLQFLIQYYNGEERAKGNILERFSAQQFPDLHSELNLSSLELGDSALYFCASSVGSRETPLHFGNGTRLTVT.